This TCR beta chain is from a study of monozygotic twins with inflammatory bowel disease. The study, taken as a whole, reports: There was no support for any single strong signal or clonotype associated with IBD.

Nested PCRs of around 15 and 9 cycles, two in total, were run on TCRalpha and TCRbeta cDNA. TCRdb re-called the 5' RACE reads and gives one entry per CDR3 protein, without DNA. The listing records around 410,000 distinct CDR3 sequences. On this clonotype itself: As yet, its antigen is unknown.

The germline CDR1 and CDR2 sequences are KGHSH and LQKENI. CDR3 size: 16 residues. V usage is TRBV18 and J usage is TRBJ2-3; TCRdb's assignment of TRBD1 cannot be checked, as there is no DNA. Sequences were obtained from blood. The receptor comes from a human donor with ulcerative colitis or Crohn's disease, or a healthy co-twin of an affected twin (not recorded which). CDR3 loop: CASSPLRREGTDTQYF.